This T cell receptor (beta chain) was captured by sequencing in a study of cytomegalovirus exposure and HLA in healthy donors. Findings and limits, study-wide: In a later analysis, DRB1 alleles had the most associated TCRs; HLA-C alleles the fewest.

V was pared by 0 bases and J by 4 bases, with 7 bases between. CDR3 size: 14 residues. The germline CDR1 and CDR2 sequences are MNHEY and SVGAGI. Regarding this clone: Its target is unknown.

Primers included in the PCR were 60 Vbeta and 13 Jbeta primers. Clones were read by immunoSEQ multiplex PCR, and TCRdb kept only the in-frame ones, dropping some. This table has 150,000 to 200,000 clones, just over 75% appearing once. The TCR originated in a woman between 40 and 55 years old in good health and CMV-seronegative. The rearrangement uses TRBV6-5 and TRBJ1-5; no firm D call. Specimen: PBMCs. CDR3: CASSYSGWNQPQHF. CDR3 DNA: TGTGCCAGCAGTTACTCCGGGTGGAATCAGCCCCAGCATTTT.